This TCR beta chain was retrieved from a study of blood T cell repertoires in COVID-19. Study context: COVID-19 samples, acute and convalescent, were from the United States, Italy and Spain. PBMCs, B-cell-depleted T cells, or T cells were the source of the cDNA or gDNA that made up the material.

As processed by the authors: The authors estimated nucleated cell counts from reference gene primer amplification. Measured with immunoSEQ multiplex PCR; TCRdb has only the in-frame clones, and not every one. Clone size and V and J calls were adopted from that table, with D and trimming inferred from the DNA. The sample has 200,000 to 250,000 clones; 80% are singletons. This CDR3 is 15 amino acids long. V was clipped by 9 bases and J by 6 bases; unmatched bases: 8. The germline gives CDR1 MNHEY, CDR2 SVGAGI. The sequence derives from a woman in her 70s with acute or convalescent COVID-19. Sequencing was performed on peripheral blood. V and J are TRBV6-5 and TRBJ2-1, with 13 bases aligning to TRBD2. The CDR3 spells CASIPGLAGFNEQFF. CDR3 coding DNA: TGTGCCAGTATACCGGGACTAGCGGGGTTCAATGAGCAGTTCTTC.